This T cell receptor (beta chain) was observed in a study of blood T cell repertoires in COVID-19. The CDR3 is 17 amino acids. Everyone who took part was roughly 18 to 89 years old, and they came from some 23 US areas. Assay: immunoSEQ multiplex PCR; the TCRdb copy retains only in-frame clones and omits some. Altogether under 250,000 clones are present, nearly 90% being singletons, with the ten largest covering roughly 10%. Sequenced material: PBMCs or T cells enriched from blood (not recorded which). The chain recombines TRBV21-1 with TRBJ2-2; TRBD2 reflects the table's D call only, with no check against the DNA. TRBV21-1 is a pseudogene locus. The clonotype was recovered from a man aged 25 to 40 who had recovered from COVID-19. The CDR3 DNA reads TGTGCCAGCAGGCGGGACCCGGGGGGTACGAACACCGGGGAGCTGTTTTTT. This encodes CASRRDPGGTNTGELFF.